The clone carrying this TCR beta chain was recorded only once. The record originates from a study of blood T cell repertoires in COVID-19. Study background: Spain, Italy and the United States supplied samples that represented acute and convalescent COVID-19. Sample material is recorded as cDNA or gDNA derived from T cells, B-cell-depleted T cells, or PBMCs.

Methods used by the authors: The authors estimated nucleated cell counts from reference gene primer amplification. Some clones are missing from TCRdb's copy, which holds only in-frame ones; the method was immunoSEQ multiplex PCR. For V, J and clone size, that table is used; D and trimming come from the DNA. The data hold about 360,000 clones, with approximately 86% observed a single time. In germline, CDR1 is MGHRA, CDR2 YSYEKL. The CDR3 loop spans 20 amino acids. With V trimmed by 3 bases and J by 0 bases, 14 bases remained unmatched. The sample was PBMCs or T cells enriched from blood (not recorded which). The sequence came from a woman in her thirties or forties with acute COVID-19. The chain uses TRBV4-1 and TRBJ1-4, with 9 bases that match TRBD1. CDR3 coding DNA: TGCGCCAGCAGCCATTTAGCCGGGACAGGGTCTTTTGCAACTAATGAAAAACTGTTTTTT. Protein product: CASSHLAGTGSFATNEKLFF.